Shown below are 9 T cell receptor beta chains from a single sample sequenced in a study of blood T cell repertoires in COVID-19. The method was immunoSEQ multiplex PCR; TCRdb's version includes in-frame clones alone and lacks a portion of them. The sample lists roughly 200,000 clones, about 85% occurring once. The sample comprised peripheral blood. These receptors originate from a woman aged 55-69 years with acute or convalescent COVID-19.

This rearrangement joins TRBV19 to TRBJ2-1, with TRBD2 as a possible D gene (6 bases). V lost 5 bases and J lost 10, with 15 bases in between. Germline-derived CDR1 and CDR2 are LNHDA and SQIVND (reference sequence). The CDR3 covers 13 residues. The CDR3 coding sequence is TGTGCCAGTAGTGTGGGACTCATTGGAGAGCAGTTCTTC. It yields the protein CASSVGLIGEQFF. Supplemented by reference TRBV19 and TRBJ2-1, the full variable domain reads DGGITQSPKYLFRKEGQNVTLSCEQNLNHDAMYWYRQDPGQGLRLIYYSQIVNDFQKGDIAEGYSVSREKKESFPLTVTSAQKNPTAFYLCASSVGLIGEQFFGPGTRLTVL.

The gene calls are TRBV4-1 and TRBJ1-2; 10 bases match TRBD1. Germline V gene sequence: CDR1 MGHRA, CDR2 YSYEKL. The CDR3 length is 17 residues. J gave up 0 bases and V 1 base, and 5 bases lay outside the gene matches. The CDR3 is CASSQGGTGDTNYGYTF. The DNA for the CDR3 is TGCGCCAGCAGCCAAGGGGGGACAGGGGATACTAACTATGGCTACACCTTC.

This clone came up a few times. The chain recombines TRBV6-2 or TRBV6-3 with TRBJ2-3; 9 nucleotides agree with TRBD2. Losses at the gene ends were 8 bases for V and 0 bases for J; bases not matched to a gene: 6. In germline, CDR1 is MNHEY, CDR2 SVGEGT. This CDR3 contains 15 residues. CDR3 protein: CASCSSGVSTDTQYF. In DNA, the CDR3 is TGTGCCAGCTGTTCTAGCGGGGTGAGCACAGATACGCAGTATTTT.

This clone was seen a single time. The rearrangement joins TRBV6-1 to TRBJ1-6; tentative D call: TRBD1 (5 bases). Trimming pared 4 bases from V and 0 bases from J, leaving 10 bases between. This CDR3 comprises 16 residues. From germline, CDR1 is MNHNS and CDR2 SASEGT. The CDR3 reads CASSVTVSSYNSPLHF. In nucleotides, the CDR3 is TGTGCCAGCAGTGTGACAGTGAGCTCCTATAATTCACCCCTCCACTTT.

The J gene is TRBJ1-5, the V gene TRBV28; D ambiguous. Germline CDR1 and CDR2: MDHEN and SYDVKM. V lost 3 bases to trimming and J lost 7 bases, with 7 bases between them. The CDR3 is 12 residues long. The CDR3 sequence is CASSLRKQPQHF. The CDR3 DNA is TGTGCCAGCAGTTTGCGTAAACAGCCCCAGCATTTT.

The chain carries TRBV28 and TRBJ1-5; D gene uncertain. The CDR3 is 12 residues long. Germline V lookup: CDR1 MDHEN, CDR2 SYDVKM. Trimming removed 7 bases at V and 8 bases at J, with 12 bases between. The CDR3 DNA reads as TGTGCCAGCACCACGCGAGCGAAGCCCCAGCATTTT. Translation gives CASTTRAKPQHF.

The chain has TRBV27 and TRBJ1-2, with a possible D match to TRBD1 (5 bases). Germline V gene lookup returns CDR1 MNHEY and CDR2 SMNVEV (reference sequence). This CDR3 contains 13 residues. V dropped 6 bases and J dropped 3 bases, with 11 bases sitting between them. CDR3 in amino acids: CASRSTAHYGYTF. CDR3 nucleotide sequence: TGTGCCAGCAGATCGACAGCCCACTATGGCTACACCTTC.

The chain uses TRBV28 and TRBJ1-4; the match to TRBD1 covers 10 bases. The V and J ends lost 6 bases and 8 bases, in that order; junction bases with no gene match: 9. The CDR3 is 15 amino acids. Germline V gene data show CDR1 as MDHEN and CDR2 as SYDVKM. CDR3 region: CASRSTGGSEEKLFF. CDR3 sequence (DNA): TGTGCCAGCAGATCGACAGGGGGCTCGGAGGAAAAACTGTTTTTT.

This chain uses TRBV28 with TRBJ1-1; no clear D. V lost 8 bases and J lost 5, with 12 bases in between. CDR1 is MDHEN and CDR2 is SYDVKM in the germline V gene. The CDR3 is made up of 12 amino acids. This CDR3 reads CASLGVRTEAFF. In nucleotides, the CDR3 is TGTGCCAGCCTCGGGGTCCGAACTGAAGCTTTCTTT.